This T cell receptor beta chain stems from a study of blood T cell repertoires in COVID-19 (TCRdb year 2020). Describing the broader study: Samples covering the acute and convalescent phases of COVID-19 were provided by collaborators in the United States, Italy and Spain. The material from the prospective study consisted of cDNA or gDNA derived from T cells, B-cell-depleted T cells, or PBMCs. Subjects who had been exposed to COVID-19, were actively infected with it, or had recovered from it provided the deeply sampled blood TCRbeta repertoires that made up the dataset. A freely available public database, intended as a resource for researchers studying the immune response to SARS-CoV-2, is where the repertoires were released. The samples were drawn from the first 160 participants of the ongoing ImmuneRACE study and from some 1,300 subjects provided by 6 global collaborators. The sample metadata nearly always contained a de-identified subject ID, COVID-19 status, age in years and sex. Where HLA class I and class II types were available, the types were taken from metadata supplied by the sample provider, not from assay-based typing.

General study outcomes and caveats: The quantity of clinical and demographic metadata differed by source and by participant and was supplied without curation.

The immunoSEQ Assay, a bias-controlled multiplex PCR, was used to amplify TCRbeta CDR3 regions from genomic DNA. Per the source publication's procedure: The number of nucleated cells in each sample was estimated by amplification of reference gene primers within the assay. Sequence reads were collapsed and filtered to measure the absolute abundance of every unique TCRbeta CDR3 rearrangement. For each sample, productive Simpson clonality was calculated by taking the square root of Simpson's diversity index across productive rearrangements. This is the immuneACCESS table as TCRdb keeps it, with only in-frame sequences that have V and J called. A part of the clones is gone; compared with another copy, unresolved V genes explain less than half, and the rest is unexplained. The DNA was the basis for D and trimming; V, J and clone size are from that table. The sample table shows some 90,000 clones, and 86% are seen once. About 25% of the sample belongs to the ten largest clones.

On this clone: This receptor's antigen is unknown. Base qualities are not recorded, but no much larger clone differs from it by a single base.

Whole blood was collected in K2EDTA tubes by collaborating institutions according to the institutions' own protocols. For TCRbeta analysis, collaborators shipped samples in one of three forms: frozen whole blood, isolated PBMCs, or DNA extracted from either of those sample types. The sequence derives from a human donor in a cohort sampled during active COVID-19. Input material: peripheral blood.

The DNA sequence reads TGTGCCAGCAGCCAAGGAGGGTCCTATGGCTACACCTTC. This sequence encodes CASSQGGSYGYTF. Here the chain combines TRBV3-1 (or the pseudogene TRBV3-2) and TRBJ1-2; too little of a D gene remains to name it. Based on the germline V gene (reference sequence), the CDR1 and CDR2 sequences are LGHDT and YNNKEL. Deletion took 1 base off V and 4 bases off J, with a span of 7 bases between the germline ends. Measured from the cysteine to the phenylalanine, the CDR3 is 13 residues long. Here the CDR3 DNA is all that survives: 39 bases in frame from base 1.